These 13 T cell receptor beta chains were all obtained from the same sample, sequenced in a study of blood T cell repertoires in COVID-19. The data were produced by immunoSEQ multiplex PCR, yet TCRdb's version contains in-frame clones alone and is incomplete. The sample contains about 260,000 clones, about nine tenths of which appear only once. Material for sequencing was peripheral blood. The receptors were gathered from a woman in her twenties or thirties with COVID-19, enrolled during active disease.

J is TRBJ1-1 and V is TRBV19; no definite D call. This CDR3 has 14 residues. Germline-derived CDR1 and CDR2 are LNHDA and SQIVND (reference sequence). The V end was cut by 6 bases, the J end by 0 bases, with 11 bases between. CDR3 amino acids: CASRSRGMNTEAFF. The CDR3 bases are TGTGCCAGTAGATCCCGCGGGATGAACACTGAAGCTTTCTTT.

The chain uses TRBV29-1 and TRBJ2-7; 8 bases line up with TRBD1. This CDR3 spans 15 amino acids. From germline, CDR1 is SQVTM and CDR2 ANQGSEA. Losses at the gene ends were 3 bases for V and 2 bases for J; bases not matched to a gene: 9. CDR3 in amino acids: CSVEGADRGPYEQYF. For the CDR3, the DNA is TGCAGCGTTGAGGGGGCCGACAGGGGACCCTACGAGCAGTACTTC.

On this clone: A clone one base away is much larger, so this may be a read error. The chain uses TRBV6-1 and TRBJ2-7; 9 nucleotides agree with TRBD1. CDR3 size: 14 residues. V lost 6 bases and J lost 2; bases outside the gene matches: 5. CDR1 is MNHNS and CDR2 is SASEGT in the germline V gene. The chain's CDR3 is CASSQGTGTYEQYF. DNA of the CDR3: TGTGCCAGCAGCCAAGGGACAGGGACCTACGAGCAGTACTTC.

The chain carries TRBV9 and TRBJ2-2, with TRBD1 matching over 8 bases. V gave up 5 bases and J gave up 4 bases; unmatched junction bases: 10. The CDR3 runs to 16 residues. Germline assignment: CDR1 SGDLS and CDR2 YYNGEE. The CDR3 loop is CASSAPQGASTGELFF. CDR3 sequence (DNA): TGTGCCAGCAGTGCACCTCAGGGGGCGAGCACCGGGGAGCTGTTTTTT.

The chain's CDR3 is CASSPIQRYTQYF. CDR3 nucleotides: TGTGCCAGCAGCCCCATTCAGCGTTATACGCAGTATTTT. J is TRBJ2-3 and V is TRBV9; D is unclear. The V gene lost 4 bases and the J gene lost 7 bases, with 13 bases spanning the gap. The germline V gene encodes CDR1 SGDLS and CDR2 YYNGEE. CDR3 length: 13 residues.

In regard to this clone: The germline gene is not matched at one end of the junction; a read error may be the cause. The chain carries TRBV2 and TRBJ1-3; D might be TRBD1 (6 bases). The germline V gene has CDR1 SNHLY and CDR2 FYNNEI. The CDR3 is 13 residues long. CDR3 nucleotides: TGTGCCAGCAGTGGGGACACTGGGAACACCATATATTTT. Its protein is CASSGDTGNTIYF.

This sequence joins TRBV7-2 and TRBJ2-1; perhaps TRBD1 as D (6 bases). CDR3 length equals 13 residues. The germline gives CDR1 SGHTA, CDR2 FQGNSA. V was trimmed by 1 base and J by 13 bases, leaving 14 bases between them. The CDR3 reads CASSLEVRGRQFF. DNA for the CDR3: TGTGCCAGCAGCTTAGAGGTCAGGGGCCGCCAGTTCTTC. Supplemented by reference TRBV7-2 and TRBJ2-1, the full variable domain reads GAGVSQSPSNKVTEKGKDVELRCDPISGHTALYWYRQSLGQGLEFLIYFQGNSAPDKSGLPSDRFSAERTGGSVSTLTIQRTQQEDSAVYLCASSLEVRGRQFFGPGTRLTVL.

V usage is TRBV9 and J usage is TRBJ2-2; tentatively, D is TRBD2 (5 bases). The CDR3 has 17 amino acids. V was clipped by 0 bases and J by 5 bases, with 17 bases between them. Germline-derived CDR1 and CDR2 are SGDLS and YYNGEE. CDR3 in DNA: TGTGCCAGCAGCGTAGGATCGGGGTGGTCGGGAACCGGGGAGCTGTTTTTT. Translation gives CASSVGSGWSGTGELFF.

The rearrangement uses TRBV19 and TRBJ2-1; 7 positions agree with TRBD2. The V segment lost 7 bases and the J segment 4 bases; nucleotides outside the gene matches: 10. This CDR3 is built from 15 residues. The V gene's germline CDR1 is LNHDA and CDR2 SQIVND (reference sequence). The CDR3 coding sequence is TGTGCCAGTAAGAGGTCGGGGGGTGGGTACAATGAGCAGTTCTTC. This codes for CASKRSGGGYNEQFF. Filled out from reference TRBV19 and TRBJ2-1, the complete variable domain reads DGGITQSPKYLFRKEGQNVTLSCEQNLNHDAMYWYRQDPGQGLRLIYYSQIVNDFQKGDIAEGYSVSREKKESFPLTVTSAQKNPTAFYLCASKRSGGGYNEQFFGPGTRLTVL.

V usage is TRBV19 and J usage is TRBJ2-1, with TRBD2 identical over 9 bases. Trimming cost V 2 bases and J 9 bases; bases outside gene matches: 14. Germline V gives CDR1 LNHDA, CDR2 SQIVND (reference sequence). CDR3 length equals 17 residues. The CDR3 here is CASSIFPAGGEVGEQFF. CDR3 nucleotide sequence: TGTGCCAGTAGTATATTCCCCGCGGGAGGGGAGGTTGGTGAGCAGTTCTTC.

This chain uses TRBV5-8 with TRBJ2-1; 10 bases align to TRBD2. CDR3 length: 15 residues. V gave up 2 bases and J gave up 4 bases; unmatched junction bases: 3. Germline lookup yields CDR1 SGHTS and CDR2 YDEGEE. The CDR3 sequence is CASSFVTSGYNEQFF. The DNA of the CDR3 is TGTGCCAGCAGCTTTGTGACTAGCGGGTACAATGAGCAGTTCTTC.

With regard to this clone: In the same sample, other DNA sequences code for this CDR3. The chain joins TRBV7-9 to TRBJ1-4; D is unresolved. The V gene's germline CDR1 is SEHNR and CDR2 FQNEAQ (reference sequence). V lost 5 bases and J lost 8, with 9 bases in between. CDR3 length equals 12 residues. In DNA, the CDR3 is TGTGCCAGCAGCCTACGCGGAGAAAAACTGTTTTTT. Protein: CASSLRGEKLFF. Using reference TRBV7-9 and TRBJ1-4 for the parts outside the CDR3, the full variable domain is DTGVSQNPRHKITKRGQNVTFRCDPISEHNRLYWYRQTLGQGPEFLTYFQNEAQLEKSRLLSDRFSAERPKGSFSTLEIQRTEQGDSAMYLCASSLRGEKLFFGSGTQLSVL.

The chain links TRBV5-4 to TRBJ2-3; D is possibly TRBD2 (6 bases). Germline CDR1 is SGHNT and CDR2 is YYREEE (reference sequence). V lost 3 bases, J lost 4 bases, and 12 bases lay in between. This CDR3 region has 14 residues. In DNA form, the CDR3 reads TGTGCCAGCAGCTCCGGGAGTGTCGCAGATACGCAGTATTTT. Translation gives CASSSGSVADTQYF.